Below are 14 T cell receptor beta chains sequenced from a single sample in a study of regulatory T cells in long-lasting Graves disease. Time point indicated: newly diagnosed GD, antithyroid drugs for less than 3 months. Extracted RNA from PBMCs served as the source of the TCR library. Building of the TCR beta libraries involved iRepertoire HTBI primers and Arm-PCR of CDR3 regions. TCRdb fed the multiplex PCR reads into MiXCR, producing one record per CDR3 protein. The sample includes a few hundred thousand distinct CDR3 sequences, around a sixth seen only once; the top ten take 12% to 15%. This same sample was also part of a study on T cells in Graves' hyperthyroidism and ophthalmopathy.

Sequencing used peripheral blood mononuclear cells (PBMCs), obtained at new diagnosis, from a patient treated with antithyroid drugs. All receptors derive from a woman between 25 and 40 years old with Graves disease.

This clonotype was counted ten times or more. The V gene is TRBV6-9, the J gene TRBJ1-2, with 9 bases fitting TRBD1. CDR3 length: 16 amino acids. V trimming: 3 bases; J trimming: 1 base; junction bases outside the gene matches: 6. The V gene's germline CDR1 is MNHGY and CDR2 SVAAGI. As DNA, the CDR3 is TGTGCCAGCAGTTACCTGCGGACAGGGGATAACTATGGCTACACCTTC. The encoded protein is CASSYLRTGDNYGYTF.

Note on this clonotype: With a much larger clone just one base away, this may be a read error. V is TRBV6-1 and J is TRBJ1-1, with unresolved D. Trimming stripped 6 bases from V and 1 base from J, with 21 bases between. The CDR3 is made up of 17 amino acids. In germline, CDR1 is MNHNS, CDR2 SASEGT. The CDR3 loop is CASSTTCYQEGNTEAFF. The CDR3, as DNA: TGTGCCAGCAGCACAACCTGCTACCAGGAAGGGAACACTGAAGCTTTCTTT.

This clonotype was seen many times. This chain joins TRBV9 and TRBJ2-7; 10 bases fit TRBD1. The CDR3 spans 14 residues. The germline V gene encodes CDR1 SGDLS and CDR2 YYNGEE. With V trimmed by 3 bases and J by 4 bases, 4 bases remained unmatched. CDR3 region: CASSGGTGEYEQYF. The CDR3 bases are TGTGCCAGCAGCGGAGGGACAGGGGAGTACGAGCAGTACTTC.

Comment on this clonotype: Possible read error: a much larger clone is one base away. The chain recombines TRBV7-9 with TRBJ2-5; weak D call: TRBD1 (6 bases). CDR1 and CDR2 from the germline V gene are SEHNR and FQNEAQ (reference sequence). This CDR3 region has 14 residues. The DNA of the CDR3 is TGTGCCAGCAGCTTATGGGACAATACCGAGACCCTGTACTTC. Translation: CASSLWDNTETLYF.

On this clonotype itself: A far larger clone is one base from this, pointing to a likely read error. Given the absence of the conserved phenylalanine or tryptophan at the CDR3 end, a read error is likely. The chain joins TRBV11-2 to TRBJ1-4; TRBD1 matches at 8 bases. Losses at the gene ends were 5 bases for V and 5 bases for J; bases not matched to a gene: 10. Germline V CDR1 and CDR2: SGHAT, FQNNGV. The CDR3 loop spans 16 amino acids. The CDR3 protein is CASSPQGQGRNEKLFL. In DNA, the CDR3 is TGTGCCAGCAGCCCGCAAGGACAGGGCCGAAATGAAAAACTGTTTTTG.

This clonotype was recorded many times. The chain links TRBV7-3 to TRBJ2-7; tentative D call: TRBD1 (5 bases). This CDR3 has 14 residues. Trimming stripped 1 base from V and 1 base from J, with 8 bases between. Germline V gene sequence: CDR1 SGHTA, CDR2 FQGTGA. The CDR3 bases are TGTGCCAGCAGCTTAAGTCAGGGTTCCTACGAGCAGTACTTC. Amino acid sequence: CASSLSQGSYEQYF.

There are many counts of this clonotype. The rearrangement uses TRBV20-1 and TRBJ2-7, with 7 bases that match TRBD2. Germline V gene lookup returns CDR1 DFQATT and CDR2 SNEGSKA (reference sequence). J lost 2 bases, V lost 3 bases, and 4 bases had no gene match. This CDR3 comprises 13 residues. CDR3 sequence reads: CSARGGGTYEQYF. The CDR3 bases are TGCAGTGCTAGGGGGGGAGGGACCTACGAGCAGTACTTC.

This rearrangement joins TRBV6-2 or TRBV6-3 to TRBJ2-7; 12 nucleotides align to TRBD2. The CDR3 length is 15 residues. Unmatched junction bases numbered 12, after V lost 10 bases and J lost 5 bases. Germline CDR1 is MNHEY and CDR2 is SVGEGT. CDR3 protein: CATGLAGPRGDEQYF. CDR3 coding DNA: TGTGCCACTGGACTAGCGGGACCCCGAGGGGACGAGCAGTACTTC.

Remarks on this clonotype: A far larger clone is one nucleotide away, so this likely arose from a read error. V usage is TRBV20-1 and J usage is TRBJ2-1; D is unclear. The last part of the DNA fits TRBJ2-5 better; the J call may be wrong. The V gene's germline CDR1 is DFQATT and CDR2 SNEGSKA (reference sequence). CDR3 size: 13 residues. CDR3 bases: TGCAGTGCTAGAGAACGGCTTTCAGAGACCCAGTACTTC. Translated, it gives CSARERLSETQYF.

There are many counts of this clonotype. This CDR3 is CSAIVLGNIYPLTQYF. The CDR3 coding sequence is TGCAGTGCCATAGTTCTTGGGAACATCTACCCCTTGACCCAGTACTTC. V and J are TRBV20-1 and TRBJ2-5; D gene unclear. The V end was cut by 6 bases, the J end by 7 bases, with 27 bases between. From germline, CDR1 is DFQATT and CDR2 SNEGSKA (reference sequence). The CDR3 has 16 residues.

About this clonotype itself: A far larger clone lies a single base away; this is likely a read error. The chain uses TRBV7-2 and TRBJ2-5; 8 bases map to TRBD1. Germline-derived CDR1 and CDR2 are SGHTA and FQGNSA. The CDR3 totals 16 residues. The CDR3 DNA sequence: TGTGCCAGCAGCTCCAGGACAGGGAATGAGGGGGGTACGCGGTATTTT. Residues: CASSSRTGNEGGTRYF.

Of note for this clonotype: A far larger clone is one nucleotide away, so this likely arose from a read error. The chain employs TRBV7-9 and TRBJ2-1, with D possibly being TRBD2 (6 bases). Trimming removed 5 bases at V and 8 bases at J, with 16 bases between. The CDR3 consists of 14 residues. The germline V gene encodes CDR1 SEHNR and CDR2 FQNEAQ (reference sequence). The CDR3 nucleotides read TGTGCCAGCAGCCCGGGGGTTCTCCGGGATGAGCAGTTCTTC. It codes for CASSPGVLRDEQFF.

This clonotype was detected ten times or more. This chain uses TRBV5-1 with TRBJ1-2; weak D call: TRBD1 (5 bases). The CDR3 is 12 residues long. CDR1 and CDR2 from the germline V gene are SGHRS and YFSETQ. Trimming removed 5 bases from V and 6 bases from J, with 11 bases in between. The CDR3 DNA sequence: TGCGCCAGCAGGCAGGGAGTGAATGGCTACACCTTC. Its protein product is CASRQGVNGYTF.

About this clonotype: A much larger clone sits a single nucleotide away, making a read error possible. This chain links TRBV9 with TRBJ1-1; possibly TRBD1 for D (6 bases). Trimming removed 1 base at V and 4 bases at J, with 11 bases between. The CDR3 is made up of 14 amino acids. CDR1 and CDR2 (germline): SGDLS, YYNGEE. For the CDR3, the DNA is TGTGCCAGCAGCGTATCTACAGGGAGCACTGAAGCTTTCTTT. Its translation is CASSVSTGSTEAFF.